This T cell receptor (beta chain) originates from a study of T cell changes during pregnancy in multiple sclerosis. This clone came up many times. Clones were sequenced by immunoSEQ multiplex PCR, and TCRdb holds only the in-frame ones, with some missing. This table has 30,000 to 40,000 clones, 88% appearing once. Trimming pared 4 bases from V and 5 bases from J, leaving 9 bases between. Germline V gene sequence: CDR1 SGHDN, CDR2 FVKESK. The CDR3 runs 13 residues. The specimen was CD8+ T cells from peripheral blood mononuclear cells, collected in the third trimester of pregnancy. The receptor comes from a female donor with multiple sclerosis, enrolled in a pregnancy study. The gene calls are TRBV14 and TRBJ1-5; D is unclear. CDR3 DNA: TGTGCCAGCAGCCCCGGAGGACATCAGCCCCAGCATTTT. This codes for CASSPGGHQPQHF.